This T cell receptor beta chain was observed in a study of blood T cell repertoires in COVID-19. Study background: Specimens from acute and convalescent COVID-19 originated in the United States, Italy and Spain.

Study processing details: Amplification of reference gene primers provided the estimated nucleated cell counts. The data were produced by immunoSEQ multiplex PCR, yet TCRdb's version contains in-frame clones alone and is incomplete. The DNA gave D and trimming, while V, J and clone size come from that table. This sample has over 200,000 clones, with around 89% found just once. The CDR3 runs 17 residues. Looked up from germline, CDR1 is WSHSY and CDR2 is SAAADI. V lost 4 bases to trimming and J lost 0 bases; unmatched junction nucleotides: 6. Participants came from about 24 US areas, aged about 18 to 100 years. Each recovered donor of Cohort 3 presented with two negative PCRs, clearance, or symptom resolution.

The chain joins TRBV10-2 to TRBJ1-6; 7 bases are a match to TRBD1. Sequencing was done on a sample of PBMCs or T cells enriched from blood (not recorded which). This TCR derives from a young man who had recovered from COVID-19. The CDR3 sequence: CASSAGTVSSYNSPLHF. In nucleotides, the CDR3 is TGCGCCAGCAGTGCCGGGACAGTGAGCTCCTATAATTCACCCCTCCACTTT.